This T cell receptor (beta chain) was documented in a study of blood T cell repertoires in COVID-19. Study-level information: The United States, Italy and Spain were the sources of the acute and convalescent COVID-19 samples. T cells, B-cell-depleted T cells, or PBMCs provided the cDNA or gDNA that served as material.

Authors' methods: Amplification of reference gene primers provided the estimated nucleated cell counts. Assay: immunoSEQ multiplex PCR; the TCRdb copy retains only in-frame clones and omits some. V, J and clone size are those of that table, while D and trimming were read from the DNA. This sample has 250,000 to 300,000 clones; approximately 89% occur once, and the top ten carry 5.5% to 8%. The CDR3 extends over 14 amino acids. Trimming shortened V by 1 base and J by 7 bases, and 14 bases separated the two germline ends. Germline assignment: CDR1 SGHRS and CDR2 YFSETQ. The sequence came from a woman under 40 who had recovered from COVID-19. The sequenced sample was peripheral blood. The rearrangement joins TRBV5-1 to TRBJ1-2; D not resolved. CDR3 nucleotides: TGCGCCAGCAGCTTGTCCGGACTTGCGCGTGGCTACACCTTC. The encoded protein is CASSLSGLARGYTF.